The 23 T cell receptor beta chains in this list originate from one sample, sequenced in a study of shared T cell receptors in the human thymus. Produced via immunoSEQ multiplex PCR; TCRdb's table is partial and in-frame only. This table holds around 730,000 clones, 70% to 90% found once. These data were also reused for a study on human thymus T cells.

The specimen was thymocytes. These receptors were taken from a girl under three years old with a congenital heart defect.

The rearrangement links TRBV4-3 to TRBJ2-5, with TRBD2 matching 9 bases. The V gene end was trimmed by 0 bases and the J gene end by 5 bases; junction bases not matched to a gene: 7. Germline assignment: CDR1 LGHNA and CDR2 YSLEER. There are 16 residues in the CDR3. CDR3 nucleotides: TGCGCCAGCAGCCAAGAGGCGGGAGGGGCCGGGGAGACCCAGTACTTC. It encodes CASSQEAGGAGETQYF.

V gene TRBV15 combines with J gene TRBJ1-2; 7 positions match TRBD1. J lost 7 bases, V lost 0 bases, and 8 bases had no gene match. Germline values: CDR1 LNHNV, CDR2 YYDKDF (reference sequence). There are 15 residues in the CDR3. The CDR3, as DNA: TGTGCCACCAGCAGAGATCCCCGGGGACAGCTTGGCTACACCTTC. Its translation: CATSRDPRGQLGYTF.

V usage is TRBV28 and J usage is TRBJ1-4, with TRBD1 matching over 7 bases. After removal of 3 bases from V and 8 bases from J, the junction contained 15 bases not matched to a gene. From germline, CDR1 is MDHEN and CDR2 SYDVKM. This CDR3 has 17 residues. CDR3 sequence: CASSFRQGSDGGEKLFF. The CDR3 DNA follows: TGTGCCAGCAGTTTTCGACAGGGCAGTGATGGGGGGGAAAAACTGTTTTTT.

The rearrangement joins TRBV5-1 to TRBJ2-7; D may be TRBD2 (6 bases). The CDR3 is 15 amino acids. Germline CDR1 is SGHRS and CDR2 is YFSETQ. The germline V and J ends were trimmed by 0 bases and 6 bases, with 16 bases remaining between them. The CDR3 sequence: CASSLDRGTYAEQYF. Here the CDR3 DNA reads TGCGCCAGCAGCTTGGATCGGGGGACCTACGCCGAGCAGTACTTC.

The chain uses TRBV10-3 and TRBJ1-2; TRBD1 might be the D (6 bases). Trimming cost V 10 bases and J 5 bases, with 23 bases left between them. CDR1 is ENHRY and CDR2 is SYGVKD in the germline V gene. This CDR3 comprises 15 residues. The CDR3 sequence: CATDPAGAINYGYTF. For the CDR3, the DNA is TGTGCCACCGACCCAGCAGGGGCGATTAATTATGGCTACACCTTC.

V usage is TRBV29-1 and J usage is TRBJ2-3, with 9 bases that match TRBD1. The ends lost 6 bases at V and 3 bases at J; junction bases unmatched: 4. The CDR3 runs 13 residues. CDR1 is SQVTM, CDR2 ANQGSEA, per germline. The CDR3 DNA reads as TGCAGCGTAACAGGGGGCGCAACAGATACGCAGTATTTT. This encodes CSVTGGATDTQYF.

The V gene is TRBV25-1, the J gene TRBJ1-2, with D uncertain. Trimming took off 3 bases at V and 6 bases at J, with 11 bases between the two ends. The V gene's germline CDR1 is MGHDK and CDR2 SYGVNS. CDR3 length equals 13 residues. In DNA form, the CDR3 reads TGTGCCAGCAGTGACACAAGGAGTCATGGCTACACCTTC. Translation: CASSDTRSHGYTF.

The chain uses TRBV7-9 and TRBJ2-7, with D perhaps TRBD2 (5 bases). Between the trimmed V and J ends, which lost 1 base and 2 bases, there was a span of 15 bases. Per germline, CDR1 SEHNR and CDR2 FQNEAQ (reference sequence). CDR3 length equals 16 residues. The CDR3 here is CASSLEGLEGAYEQYF. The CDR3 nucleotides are TGTGCCAGCAGCTTAGAAGGGTTAGAGGGTGCCTACGAGCAGTACTTC. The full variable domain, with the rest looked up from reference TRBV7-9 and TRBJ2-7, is DTGVSQNPRHKITKRGQNVTFRCDPISEHNRLYWYRQTLGQGPEFLTYFQNEAQLEKSRLLSDRFSAERPKGSFSTLEIQRTEQGDSAMYLCASSLEGLEGAYEQYFGPGTRLTVT.

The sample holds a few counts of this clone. In nucleotides, the CDR3 is TGTGCCAGCAGTTTAGATTGCCACAGTAAGACCTATTCACCCCTCCACTTT. Its translation is CASSLDCHSKTYSPLHF. V gene TRBV28 combines with J gene TRBJ1-6; D gene unclear. Germline V gene lookup returns CDR1 MDHEN and CDR2 SYDVKM. V gave up 2 bases and J gave up 8 bases, with 19 bases separating them. The CDR3 is made up of 17 amino acids.

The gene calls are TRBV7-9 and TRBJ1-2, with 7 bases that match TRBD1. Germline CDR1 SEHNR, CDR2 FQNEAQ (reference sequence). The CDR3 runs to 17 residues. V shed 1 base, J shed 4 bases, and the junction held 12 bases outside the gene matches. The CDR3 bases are TGTGCCAGCAGCTTAGGCCTCCGGGGACAGACAACCTATGGCTACACCTTC. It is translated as CASSLGLRGQTTYGYTF.

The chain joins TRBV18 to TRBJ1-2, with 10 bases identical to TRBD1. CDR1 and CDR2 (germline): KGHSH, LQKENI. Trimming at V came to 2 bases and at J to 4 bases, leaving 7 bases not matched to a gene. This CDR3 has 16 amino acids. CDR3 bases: TGTGCCAGCTCACCAGGTGGACAGGGGGATTTCTATGGCTACACCTTC. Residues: CASSPGGQGDFYGYTF.

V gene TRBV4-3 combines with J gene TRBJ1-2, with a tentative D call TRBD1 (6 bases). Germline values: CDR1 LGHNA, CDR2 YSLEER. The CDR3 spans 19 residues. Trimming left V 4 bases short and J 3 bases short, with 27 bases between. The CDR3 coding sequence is TGCGCCAGCAGCCTCCGACAACATCAAAAAGGACAGTTCTACTATGGCTACACCTTC. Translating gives CASSLRQHQKGQFYYGYTF.

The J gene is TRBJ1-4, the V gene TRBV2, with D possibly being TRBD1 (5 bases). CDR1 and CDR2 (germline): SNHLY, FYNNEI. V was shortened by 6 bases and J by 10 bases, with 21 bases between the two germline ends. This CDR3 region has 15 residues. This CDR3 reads CASSDRDEPFLKLFF. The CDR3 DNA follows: TGTGCCAGCAGCGACAGAGACGAACCGTTTCTAAAACTGTTTTTT.

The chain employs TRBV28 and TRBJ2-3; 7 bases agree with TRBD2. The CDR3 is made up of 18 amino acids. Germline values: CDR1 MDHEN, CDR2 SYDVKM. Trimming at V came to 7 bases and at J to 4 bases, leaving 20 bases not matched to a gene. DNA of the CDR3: TGTGCCAGCACCCCCACGCGGGCGGGGGACCCGAGGGCAGATACGCAGTATTTT. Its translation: CASTPTRAGDPRADTQYF. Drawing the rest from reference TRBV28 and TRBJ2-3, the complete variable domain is DVKVTQSSRYLVKRTGEKVFLECVQDMDHENMFWYRQDPGLGLRLIYFSYDVKMKEKGDIPEGYSVSREKKERFSLILESASTNQTSMYLCASTPTRAGDPRADTQYFGPGTRLTVL.

Here the CDR3 reads CASRSTGDKAGANVLTF. CDR3 nucleotide sequence: TGCGCCAGCAGATCTACAGGGGATAAAGCTGGGGCCAACGTCCTGACTTTC. This chain links TRBV5-1 with TRBJ2-6, with TRBD1 identical over 7 bases. CDR1 is SGHRS and CDR2 is YFSETQ in the germline V gene. The junction had 10 bases not matched to a gene; V was cut back by 5 bases and J by 2 bases. This CDR3 has 17 amino acids.

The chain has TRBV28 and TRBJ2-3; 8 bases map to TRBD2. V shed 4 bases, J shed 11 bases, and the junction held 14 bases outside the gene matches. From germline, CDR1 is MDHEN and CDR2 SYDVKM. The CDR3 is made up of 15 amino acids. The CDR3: CASSSQLGGERGQYF. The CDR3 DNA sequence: TGTGCCAGCAGTTCGCAGCTCGGGGGGGAAAGAGGGCAGTATTTT.

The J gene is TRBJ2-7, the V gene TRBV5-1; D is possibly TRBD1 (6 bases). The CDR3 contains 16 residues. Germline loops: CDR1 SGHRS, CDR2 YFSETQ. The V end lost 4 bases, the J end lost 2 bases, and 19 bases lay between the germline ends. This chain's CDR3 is CASSQRGTGTTYEQYF. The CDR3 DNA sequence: TGCGCCAGCAGCCAAAGGGGAACCGGGACAACCTACGAGCAGTACTTC.

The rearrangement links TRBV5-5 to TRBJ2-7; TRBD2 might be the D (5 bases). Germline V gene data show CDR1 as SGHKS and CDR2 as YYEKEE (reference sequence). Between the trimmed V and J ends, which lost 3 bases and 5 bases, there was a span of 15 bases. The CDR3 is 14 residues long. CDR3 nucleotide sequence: TGTGCCAGCAGCTCCCGGACCACGAGGGACGAGCAGTACTTC. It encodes CASSSRTTRDEQYF.

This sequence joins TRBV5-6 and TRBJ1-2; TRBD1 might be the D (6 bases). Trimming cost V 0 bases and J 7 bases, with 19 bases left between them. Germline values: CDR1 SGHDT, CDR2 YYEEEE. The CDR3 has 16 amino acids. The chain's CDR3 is CASSLERGGRIRGYTF. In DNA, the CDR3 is TGTGCCAGCAGCTTGGAGAGGGGGGGGCGCATCCGTGGCTACACCTTC.

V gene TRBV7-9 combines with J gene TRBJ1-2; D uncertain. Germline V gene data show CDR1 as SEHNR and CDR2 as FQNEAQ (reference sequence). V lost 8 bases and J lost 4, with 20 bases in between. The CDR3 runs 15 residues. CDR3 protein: CASLIGAGPLYGYTF. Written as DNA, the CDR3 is TGTGCCAGCCTCATCGGCGCGGGCCCCCTCTATGGCTACACCTTC.

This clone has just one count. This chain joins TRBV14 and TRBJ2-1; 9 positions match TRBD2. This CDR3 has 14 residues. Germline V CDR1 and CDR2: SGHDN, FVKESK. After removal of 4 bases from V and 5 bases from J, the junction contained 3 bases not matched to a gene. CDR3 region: CASSPGTSNNEQFF. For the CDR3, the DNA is TGTGCCAGCAGCCCCGGGACTAGCAACAATGAGCAGTTCTTC.

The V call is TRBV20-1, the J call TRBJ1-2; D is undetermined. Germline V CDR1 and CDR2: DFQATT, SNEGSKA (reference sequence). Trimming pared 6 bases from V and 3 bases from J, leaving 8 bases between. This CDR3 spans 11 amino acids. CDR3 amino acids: CSASAHYGYTF. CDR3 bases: TGCAGTGCGTCCGCGCACTATGGCTACACCTTC.

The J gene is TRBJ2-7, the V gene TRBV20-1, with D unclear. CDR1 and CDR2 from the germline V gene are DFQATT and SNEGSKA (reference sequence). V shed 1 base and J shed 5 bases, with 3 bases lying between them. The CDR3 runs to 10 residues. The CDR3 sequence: CSARVDEQYF. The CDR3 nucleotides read TGCAGTGCTAGAGTCGACGAGCAGTACTTC.